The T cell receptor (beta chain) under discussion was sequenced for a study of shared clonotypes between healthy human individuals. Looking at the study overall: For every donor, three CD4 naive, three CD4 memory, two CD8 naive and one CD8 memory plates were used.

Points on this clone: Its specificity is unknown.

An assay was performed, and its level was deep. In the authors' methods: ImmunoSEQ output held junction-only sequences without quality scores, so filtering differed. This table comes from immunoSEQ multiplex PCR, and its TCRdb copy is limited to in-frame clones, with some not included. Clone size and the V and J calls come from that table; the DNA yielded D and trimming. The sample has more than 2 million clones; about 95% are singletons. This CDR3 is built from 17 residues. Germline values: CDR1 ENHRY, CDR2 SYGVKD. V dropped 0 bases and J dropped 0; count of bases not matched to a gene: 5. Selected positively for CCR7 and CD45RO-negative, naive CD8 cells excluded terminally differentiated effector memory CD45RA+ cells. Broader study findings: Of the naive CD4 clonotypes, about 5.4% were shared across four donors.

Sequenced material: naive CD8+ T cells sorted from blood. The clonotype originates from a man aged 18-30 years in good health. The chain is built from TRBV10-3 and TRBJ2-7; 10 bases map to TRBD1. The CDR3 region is CAISESGTGEGSYEQYF. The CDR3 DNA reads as TGTGCCATCAGTGAGTCGGGGACAGGGGAGGGCTCCTACGAGCAGTACTTC.